The rows below give T cell receptor beta chains drawn from one sample of a study of patients and donors after allogeneic stem cell transplantation. TCRdb fed the RT-PCR reads into MiXCR, producing one record per CDR3 protein. The sample holds tens of thousands of distinct CDR3 sequences, approximately 5.2% seen once. Material: blood, either unsorted or a sorted T cell fraction (not recorded which). All receptors derive from a human donor who was either an allogeneic HSCT recipient or a stem cell or donor lymphocyte infusion donor (not recorded which). It is not recorded whose cells these are; they may come from a transplant donor. CDR3s include the opening cysteine and the closing phenylalanine or tryptophan. D genes are given only for firm matches. Not every row has a clone size; where given, it reads once, few, many or a size class.

abundance | j_gene | v_gene | d_gene | CDR3aa | CDR3nt
NA | TRBJ1-1 | TRBV12-3/TRBV12-4 | NA | CASSFTGEAFF | TGTGCCAGCAGTTTTACAGGTGAAGCTTTCTTT
many | TRBJ2-5 | TRBV2 | NA | CAGGVKETQYF | TGTGCCGGCGGAGTGAAAGAGACCCAGTACTTC
many | TRBJ1-6 | TRBV20-1 | NA | CSAQKELNSPLHF | TGCAGTGCCCAAAAGGAACTAAATTCACCCCTCCACTTT
many | TRBJ1-5 | TRBV5-6 | NA | CASSRRNNQPQHF | TGTGCCAGCAGCCGGAGGAACAATCAGCCCCAGCATTTT
NA | TRBJ2-1 | TRBV14 | NA | CASSPLGGPYDEQFF | TGTGCCAGCAGCCCCCTCGGGGGTCCCTACGATGAGCAGTTCTTC
NA | TRBJ2-2 | TRBV6-1 | NA | CASSPGHANTGELFF | TGTGCCAGCAGCCCGGGACACGCGAACACCGGGGAGCTGTTTTTT
NA | TRBJ2-1 | TRBV18 | TRBD1 | CASSLWNDRAYNEQFF | TGTGCCAGCTCACTTTGGAACGACAGGGCCTACAATGAGCAGTTCTTC
many | TRBJ2-1 | TRBV7-8 | NA | CASSTLTTYNEQFF | TGTGCCAGCAGCACCTTGACTACTTACAATGAGCAGTTCTTC
few | TRBJ1-3 | TRBV3-1 | NA | CASSPFSGTIRNTIYF | TGTGCCAGCAGTCCATTTTCCGGGACGATTAGAAACACCATATATTTT
many | TRBJ1-4 | TRBV5-1 | NA | CASSDGGLEEKLFF | TGCGCCAGCAGCGATGGGGGATTAGAAGAAAAACTGTTTTTT
many | TRBJ2-1 | TRBV11-2 | NA | CASSLVSWGSREQFF | TGTGCCAGCAGCTTAGTAAGTTGGGGATCGAGGGAGCAGTTCTTC
many | TRBJ1-4 | TRBV29-1 | TRBD1 | CSAGAGGSEKLFF | TGCAGCGCAGGGGCAGGGGGCAGTGAAAAACTGTTTTTT
NA | TRBJ1-5 | TRBV2 | NA | CASSQQGFDNQPQHF | TGTGCCAGCAGTCAACAGGGTTTTGACAATCAGCCCCAGCATTTT
many | TRBJ1-6 | TRBV5-6 | TRBD1 | CASSFLPGQGHNSPLHF | TGTGCCAGCAGCTTCCTCCCGGGACAGGGTCATAATTCACCCCTCCACTTT
many | TRBJ1-3 | TRBV15 | NA | CATSRGVSGNTIYF | TGTGCCACCAGCAGAGGGGTCTCTGGAAACACCATATATTTT
many | TRBJ2-1 | TRBV7-9 | TRBD2 | CASSVTSGSNNEQFF | TGTGCCAGCAGCGTGACTAGCGGGAGCAACAATGAGCAGTTCTTC
few | TRBJ2-7 | TRBV18 | NA | CASSPTREHEQYF | TGTGCCAGCTCACCAACGAGGGAGCACGAGCAGTACTTC
many | TRBJ1-4 | TRBV19 | NA | CASRDDTDGKLFF | TGTGCCAGTAGAGACGATACAGATGGAAAACTGTTTTTT
many | TRBJ2-1 | TRBV2 | TRBD2 | CASIRSAGGYNEQFF | TGTGCCAGCATTAGATCAGCGGGAGGGTACAATGAGCAGTTCTTC
many | TRBJ1-1 | TRBV5-6 | NA | CASSTDSSNLGDPTEAFF | TGTGCCAGCAGCACCGATTCTTCCAACTTAGGAGATCCCACTGAAGCTTTCTTT
many | TRBJ1-1 | TRBV29-1 | NA | CSVAEQGNTEAFF | TGCAGCGTTGCCGAACAGGGGAACACTGAAGCTTTCTTT
NA | TRBJ2-5 | TRBV5-1 | TRBD1 | CASSLVGQGAGETQYF | TGCGCCAGCAGCTTGGTCGGACAGGGGGCAGGGGAGACCCAGTACTTC
many | TRBJ2-1 | TRBV18 | NA | CASSLRSPATNNEQFF | TGTGCCAGCTCCCTACGCTCTCCCGCGACCAACAATGAGCAGTTCTTC
many | TRBJ1-5 | TRBV6-1 | TRBD1 | CASTRTGGRQPQHF | TGTGCCAGTACCCGGACAGGGGGTCGTCAGCCCCAGCATTTT
medium-sized | TRBJ2-1 | TRBV4-1 | TRBD2 | CASSQAGTSGKSSYNEQFF | TGCGCCAGCAGCCAAGCCGGGACTAGCGGAAAAAGCTCCTACAATGAGCAGTTCTTC
few | TRBJ2-3 | TRBV6-1 | TRBD1 | CASRPTGTGGDTQYF | TGTGCCAGCAGACCTACCGGGACAGGGGGTGATACGCAGTATTTT
many | TRBJ2-7 | TRBV28 | NA | CASRLQGHSYEQYF | TGTGCCAGCAGGCTACAGGGACATTCCTACGAGCAGTACTTC
many | TRBJ2-5 | TRBV12-3/TRBV12-4 | NA | CASSLRRETQYF | TGTGCCAGCAGTTTGCGGAGAGAGACCCAGTACTTC
NA | TRBJ2-1 | TRBV2 | NA | CASSEFGGEQFF | TGTGCCAGCAGTGAATTTGGGGGGGAGCAGTTCTTC
many | TRBJ2-6 | TRBV5-1 | NA | CASSPRSGANVLTF | TGCGCCAGCAGCCCCCGCTCTGGGGCCAACGTCCTGACTTTC
many | TRBJ1-5 | TRBV6-1 | NA | CASSPSRGNQPQHF | TGTGCCAGCAGTCCTTCCAGGGGAAATCAGCCCCAGCATTTT
many | TRBJ2-5 | TRBV19 | NA | CASSIGASRQETQYF | TGTGCCAGTAGTATTGGGGCTTCCCGGCAAGAGACCCAGTACTTC
many | TRBJ1-4 | TRBV20-1 | NA | CSARDPRPTNEKLFF | TGCAGTGCTAGAGATCCCAGGCCAACTAATGAAAAACTGTTTTTT
many | TRBJ1-6 | TRBV6-1 | TRBD1 | CASKIQGTPSPLHF | TGTGCCAGCAAGATACAGGGGACCCCCTCACCCCTCCACTTT
many | TRBJ1-5 | TRBV19 | NA | CASSPGRGRGQPQHF | TGTGCCAGTAGTCCAGGACGGGGCAGGGGACAGCCCCAGCATTTT
NA | TRBJ2-7 | TRBV19 | NA | CASSPWDLGDEQYF | TGTGCCAGTAGTCCCTGGGACCTGGGAGACGAGCAGTACTTC
few | TRBJ1-2 | TRBV18 | NA | CASSPTRGGAGYTF | TGTGCCAGCTCACCCACCCGGGGTGGGGCTGGCTACACCTTC
many | TRBJ2-1 | TRBV2 | TRBD2 | CASSFTSGSYNEQFF | TGTGCCAGCAGTTTTACTAGCGGATCTTACAATGAGCAGTTCTTC
many | TRBJ2-4 | TRBV7-9 | NA | CATRGGPRDGRNIQYF | TGTGCCACCCGAGGGGGGCCCCGGGACGGCCGAAACATTCAGTACTTC
many | TRBJ2-1 | TRBV11-2 | NA | CASSRGFRGRSYNEQFF | TGTGCCAGCAGCCGGGGGTTTAGAGGTCGCTCCTACAATGAGCAGTTCTTC
many | TRBJ2-3 | TRBV28 | NA | CASSRADTDTQYF | TGTGCCAGCAGTCGAGCGGACACAGATACGCAGTATTTT
NA | TRBJ1-1 | TRBV5-4 | NA | CASSYRDNTEAFF | TGTGCCAGCAGCTACAGGGATAACACTGAAGCTTTCTTT
many | TRBJ2-1 | TRBV10-3 | TRBD1 | CAITKGQHNEQFF | TGTGCCATCACCAAGGGACAGCACAATGAGCAGTTCTTC
NA | TRBJ2-1 | TRBV2 | TRBD2 | CASSDSSGSYNEQFF | TGTGCCAGCAGTGACTCTAGCGGGTCCTACAATGAGCAGTTCTTC
many | TRBJ2-4 | TRBV3-1 | NA | CASSPTRSLNIQYF | TGTGCCAGCAGCCCCACCCGGAGTTTAAACATTCAGTACTTC
many | TRBJ2-5 | TRBV5-4 | TRBD1 | CASSLGQGSQETQYF | TGTGCCAGCAGCCTCGGACAGGGGAGCCAAGAGACCCAGTACTTC
many | TRBJ1-1 | TRBV15 | NA | CATSVAGQGNTEAFF | TGTGCCACCAGCGTCGCGGGGCAGGGGAACACTGAAGCTTTCTTT
many | TRBJ2-2 | TRBV10-2 | NA | CASRDNRVVGELFF | TGCGCCAGCAGAGACAACAGGGTAGTCGGGGAGCTGTTTTTT
many | TRBJ2-3 | TRBV20-1 | TRBD2 | CSASGGASTDTQYF | TGCAGTGCTAGCGGGGGGGCAAGCACAGATACGCAGTATTTT
NA | TRBJ2-4 | TRBV5-8 | NA | CASSLSGEGIQYF | TGTGCCAGCAGCTTGTCTGGGGAAGGCATTCAGTACTTC
many | TRBJ2-2 | TRBV3-1 | TRBD1 | CASTLGQGETGELFF | TGTGCCAGCACCCTGGGACAGGGTGAAACCGGGGAGCTGTTTTTT
few | TRBJ1-6 | TRBV4-2 | NA | CASSQVKSGLDNSPLHF | TGTGCCAGCAGCCAAGTTAAAAGTGGCCTAGATAATTCACCCCTCCACTTT
NA | TRBJ2-1 | TRBV5-1 | TRBD2 | CASSFPSGGRAGNEQFF | TGCGCCAGCAGCTTTCCTAGCGGGGGGCGAGCGGGTAATGAGCAGTTCTTC
many | TRBJ2-7 | TRBV2 | TRBD2 | CASREGLADFYEQYF | TGTGCCAGCAGAGAGGGACTAGCGGACTTCTACGAGCAGTACTTC
many | TRBJ2-7 | TRBV20-1 | TRBD2 | CSARDSAGLAGAWGEQYF | TGCAGTGCTAGAGATTCCGCGGGACTAGCGGGGGCCTGGGGCGAGCAGTACTTC
NA | TRBJ1-2 | TRBV2 | NA | CASRERGDGHTF | TGTGCCAGCAGGGAGCGGGGCGATGGCCACACCTTC
many | TRBJ2-7 | TRBV5-1 | NA | CASSLRTFSYEQYF | TGCGCCAGCAGCTTAAGGACGTTTTCCTACGAGCAGTACTTC